This entry describes one T cell receptor (beta chain). This record comes from a study of OX40 agonist ivuxolimab in advanced cancers. TCRdb keeps only in-frame clones here, not all; method: immunoSEQ multiplex PCR. The sample consists of roughly 60,000 clones, 85% of them appearing once. This receptor was identified in an adult with an advanced solid tumor such as melanoma, head and neck, liver or kidney cancer. The sample here was CD4+ or CD8+ T cells sorted from blood, taken in a trial of the OX40 agonist ivuxolimab.

The CDR3 loop reads CAISPTSLGLEQYF. CDR3 nucleotides: TGTGCCATCAGTCCTACCTCTTTGGGGCTCGAGCAGTACTTC. V and J are TRBV10-3 and TRBJ2-5; D is possibly TRBD1 (5 bases). The end of the DNA aligns better with TRBJ2-7, so the J call may be wrong. This CDR3 has 14 amino acids. The germline gives CDR1 ENHRY, CDR2 SYGVKD.